Listed below are T cell receptor beta chains from one sample, sequenced in a study of T cells in Graves' hyperthyroidism and ophthalmopathy. TCRdb analysed the multiplex PCR reads with MiXCR anew, one entry per CDR3 protein. Of about 420,000 distinct CDR3 sequences detected, more than 15% appear once; the ten largest clones hold around 7.3%. The sequenced sample was blood. These receptors all come from a woman under 30 with Graves' hyperthyroidism. The CDR3 runs from the conserved cysteine through the conserved F or W. A D gene is named only where the DNA matches it firmly. The size entry is marked missing in some rows and otherwise reads once, few, many or a size class.

many | 15 | TRBJ1-1 | TRBV5-1 | TRBD1 | CASSLGGYGTVEAFF | TGCGCCAGCAGCTTGGGTGGCTATGGGACAGTTGAAGCTTTCTTT
many | 15 | TRBJ2-1 | TRBV29-1 | TRBD2 | CSVEAVSGRPNEQFF | TGCAGCGTTGAAGCCGTTAGCGGGAGGCCAAATGAGCAGTTCTTC
many | 14 | TRBJ2-3 | TRBV5-6 | NA | CASSDLLRADTQYF | TGTGCCAGCAGCGACCTGCTGCGGGCAGATACGCAGTATTTT
many | 15 | TRBJ2-5 | TRBV7-9 | TRBD2 | CASTLPSGVKETQYF | TGTGCCAGCACCCTCCCTAGCGGGGTAAAAGAGACCCAGTACTTC
many | 16 | TRBJ2-2 | TRBV7-2 | TRBD2 | CASRHSSGGGTGELFF | TGTGCCAGCAGGCATTCTAGCGGGGGGGGAACCGGGGAGCTGTTTTTT
many | 12 | TRBJ2-7 | TRBV20-1 | NA | CSASDQTSEQYF | TGCAGTGCTTCGGACCAGACGTCCGAGCAGTACTTC
NA | 14 | TRBJ1-5 | TRBV5-5 | TRBD1 | CASSTGQVREPQHF | TGTGCCAGCAGCACGGGACAGGTAAGGGAGCCCCAGCATTTT
many | 14 | TRBJ2-1 | TRBV9 | NA | CASSVIGGDNEQFF | TGTGCCAGCAGCGTAATAGGGGGGGACAATGAGCAGTTCTTC
few | 14 | TRBJ2-1 | TRBV19 | TRBD1 | CASSSQGAGNEQFF | TGTGCCAGTAGTAGCCAGGGGGCTGGCAATGAGCAGTTCTTC
NA | 16 | TRBJ2-3 | TRBV27 | NA | CASSQWAAQSTDTQYF | TGTGCCAGCAGTCAATGGGCAGCCCAATCCACAGATACGCAGTATTTT
many | 15 | TRBJ2-2 | TRBV11-1 | NA | CASSLVGGNTGELFF | TGTGCCAGCAGCTTAGTAGGCGGGAACACCGGGGAGCTGTTTTTT
many | 17 | TRBJ2-3 | TRBV5-1 | TRBD2 | CASSWGESGGATDTQYF | TGCGCCAGCAGCTGGGGGGAAAGCGGGGGGGCGACAGATACGCAGTATTTT
many | 13 | TRBJ1-5 | TRBV6-1 | NA | CAAGWQDNQPQHF | TGTGCCGCCGGTTGGCAGGACAATCAGCCCCAGCATTTT
many | 13 | TRBJ2-7 | TRBV3-1 | TRBD1 | CASSQRGLYEQYF | TGTGCCAGCAGCCAAAGGGGGCTCTACGAGCAGTACTTC
NA | 13 | TRBJ1-6 | TRBV6-4 | NA | CASSDFEGAPLHF | TGTGCCAGCAGTGACTTCGAGGGGGCACCCCTCCACTTT
NA | 16 | TRBJ2-1 | TRBV7-2 | TRBD1 | CASSAHGTGGYNEQFF | TGTGCCAGCAGCGCCCACGGGACAGGGGGTTACAATGAGCAGTTCTTC
many | 17 | TRBJ2-1 | TRBV15 | TRBD2 | CATSRPPGWTRWNEQFF | TGTGCCACCAGCCGACCGCCGGGGTGGACTAGATGGAATGAGCAGTTCTTC
NA | 14 | TRBJ2-3 | TRBV7-9 | TRBD2 | CASSRGGSTDAQYF | TGTGCCAGCAGCCGCGGGGGAAGCACAGATGCGCAGTATTTT